This T cell receptor (beta chain) was identified in a study of T cell repertoires in cytomegalovirus infection. Study as a whole: The public TCR beta signatures pointed to both CMV infection and matching HLA type.

Via MiXCR, TCRdb re-called the reads, giving one row per CDR3 protein. The sample includes fewer than 200,000 distinct CDR3 sequences, under 15% of them seen just once. Of note for this clonotype: Its antigen is still unknown.

Study-wide points: Identification of carriers of CMV plus the relevant HLA was performed using cumulative public TCR beta family frequency. There were HLA-C-restricted CMV-specific TCR beta clonotypes dominating the ex vivo response.

Per the germline V gene, CDR1 is SNHLY and CDR2 is FYNNEI. This CDR3 contains 14 residues. The trim removed 7 bases at V and 7 bases at J, leaving 9 bases unmatched. The sample consisted of PBMCs. J is TRBJ2-1 and V is TRBV2, with 8 bases lining up with TRBD1. The origin of this receptor is a human donor in good health (CMV status not recorded). Some clones in this sample may be carry-over from other donors' samples. The CDR3 reads CASMEGTGRNEQFF. The CDR3 nucleotides are TGTGCCAGCATGGAGGGGACAGGACGGAATGAGCAGTTCTTC.